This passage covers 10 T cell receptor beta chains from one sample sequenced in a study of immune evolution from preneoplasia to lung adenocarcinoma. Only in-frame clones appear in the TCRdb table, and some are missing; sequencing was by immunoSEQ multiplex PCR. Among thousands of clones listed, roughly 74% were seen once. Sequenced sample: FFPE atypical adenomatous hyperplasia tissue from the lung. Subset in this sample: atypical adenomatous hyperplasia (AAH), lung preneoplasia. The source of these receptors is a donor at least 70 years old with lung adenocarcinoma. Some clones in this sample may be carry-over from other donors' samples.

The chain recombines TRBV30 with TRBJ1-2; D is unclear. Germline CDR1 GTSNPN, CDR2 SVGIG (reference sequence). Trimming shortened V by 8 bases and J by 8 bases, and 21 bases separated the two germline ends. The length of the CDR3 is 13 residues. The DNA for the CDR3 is TGTGCCATTGAAAGTATGGAGGGCCGCGGCTACACCTTC. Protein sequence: CAIESMEGRGYTF.

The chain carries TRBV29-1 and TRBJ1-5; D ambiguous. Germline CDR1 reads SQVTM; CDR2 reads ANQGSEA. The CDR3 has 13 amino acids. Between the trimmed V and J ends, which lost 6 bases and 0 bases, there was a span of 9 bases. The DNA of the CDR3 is TGCAGCGTCCAAGCTTATAGCAATCAGCCCCAGCATTTT. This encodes CSVQAYSNQPQHF.

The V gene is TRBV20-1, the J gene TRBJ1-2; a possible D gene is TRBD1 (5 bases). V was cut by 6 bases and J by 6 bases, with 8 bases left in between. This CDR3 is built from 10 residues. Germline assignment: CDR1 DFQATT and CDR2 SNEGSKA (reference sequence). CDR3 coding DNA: TGCAGTGCATCGACAGATGGCTACACCTTC. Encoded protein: CSASTDGYTF.

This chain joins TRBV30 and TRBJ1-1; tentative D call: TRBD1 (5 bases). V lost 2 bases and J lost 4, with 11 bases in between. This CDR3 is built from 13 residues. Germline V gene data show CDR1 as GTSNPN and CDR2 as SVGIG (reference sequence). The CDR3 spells CAWSFRDRTEAFF. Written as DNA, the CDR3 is TGTGCCTGGAGTTTCCGGGACCGCACTGAAGCTTTCTTT.

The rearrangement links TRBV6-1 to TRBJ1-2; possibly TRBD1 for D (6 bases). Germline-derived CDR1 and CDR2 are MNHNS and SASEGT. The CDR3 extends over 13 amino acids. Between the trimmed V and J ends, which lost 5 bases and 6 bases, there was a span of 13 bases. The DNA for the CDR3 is TGTGCCAGCAGTAGGACAGTGGCGGATGGCTACACCTTC. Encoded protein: CASSRTVADGYTF.

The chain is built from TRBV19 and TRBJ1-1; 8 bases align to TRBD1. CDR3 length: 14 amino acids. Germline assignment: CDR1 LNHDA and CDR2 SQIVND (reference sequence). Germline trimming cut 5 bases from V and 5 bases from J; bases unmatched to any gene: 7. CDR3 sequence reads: CASSRTGRRTEAFF. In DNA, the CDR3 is TGTGCCAGTAGTCGGACAGGGCGGAGGACTGAAGCTTTCTTT.

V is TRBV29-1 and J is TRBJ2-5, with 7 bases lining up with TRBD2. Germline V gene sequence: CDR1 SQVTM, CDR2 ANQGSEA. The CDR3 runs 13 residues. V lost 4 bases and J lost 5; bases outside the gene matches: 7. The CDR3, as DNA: TGCAGCGTTGGGGGGGGACCCAGGGAGACCCAGTACTTC. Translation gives CSVGGGPRETQYF.

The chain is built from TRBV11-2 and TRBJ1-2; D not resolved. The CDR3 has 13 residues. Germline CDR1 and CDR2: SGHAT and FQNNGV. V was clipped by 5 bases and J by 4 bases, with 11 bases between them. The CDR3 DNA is TGTGCCAGCAGCCAAACAGTAAGCTATGGCTACACCTTC. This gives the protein CASSQTVSYGYTF.

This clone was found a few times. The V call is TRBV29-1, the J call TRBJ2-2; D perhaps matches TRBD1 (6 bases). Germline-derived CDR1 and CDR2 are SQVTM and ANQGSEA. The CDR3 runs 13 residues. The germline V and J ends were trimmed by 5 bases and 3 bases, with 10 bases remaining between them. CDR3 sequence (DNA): TGCAGCGTTAACAGGGAGTACACCGGGGAGCTGTTTTTT. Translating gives CSVNREYTGELFF.

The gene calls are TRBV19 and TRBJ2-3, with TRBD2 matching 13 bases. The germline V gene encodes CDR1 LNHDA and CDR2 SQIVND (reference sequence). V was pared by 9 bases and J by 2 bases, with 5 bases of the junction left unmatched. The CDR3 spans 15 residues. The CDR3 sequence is CASVGLAGATDTQYF. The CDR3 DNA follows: TGTGCCAGCGTCGGACTAGCGGGAGCCACAGATACGCAGTATTTT. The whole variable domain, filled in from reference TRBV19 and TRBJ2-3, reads DGGITQSPKYLFRKEGQNVTLSCEQNLNHDAMYWYRQDPGQGLRLIYYSQIVNDFQKGDIAEGYSVSREKKESFPLTVTSAQKNPTAFYLCASVGLAGATDTQYFGPGTRLTVL.